A single sample gave rise to the 10 T cell receptor beta chains below, sequenced in a study of cytomegalovirus exposure and HLA in healthy donors. The PCR used 60 Vbeta and 13 Jbeta primers. This table comes from immunoSEQ multiplex PCR, and its TCRdb copy is limited to in-frame clones, with some not included. This specimen shows some 180,000 clones; the ten leading clones hold 5.5% to 7.5%. The sample taken for sequencing was PBMCs. The receptors originated from a man aged 25 to 40 in good health and CMV-seronegative.

The rearrangement links TRBV7-6 to TRBJ2-7, with D possibly being TRBD2 (6 bases). Between the trimmed V and J ends, which lost 4 bases and 5 bases, there was a span of 18 bases. CDR3 size: 15 residues. The germline gives CDR1 SGHVS, CDR2 FNYEAQ. This CDR3 is CASSSPGLLKHEQYF. CDR3 sequence (DNA): TGTGCCAGCAGCTCCCCGGGACTCTTGAAACACGAGCAGTACTTC.

The chain links TRBV7-7 to TRBJ2-5, with TRBD1 identical over 10 bases. CDR1 SSHAT and CDR2 FNYEAQ come from the germline V gene (reference sequence). J was trimmed by 5 bases and V by 1 base; bases with no gene match: 4. The length of the CDR3 is 15 residues. The CDR3, as DNA: TGTGCCAGCAGCTTAGGAGGGACAGGGGAGGAGACCCAGTACTTC. Its protein product is CASSLGGTGEETQYF.

The chain employs TRBV15 and TRBJ2-1, with 13 positions matching TRBD2. V was clipped by 3 bases and J by 7 bases; unmatched bases: 21. The CDR3 is 21 amino acids. Germline-derived CDR1 and CDR2 are LNHNV and YYDKDF (reference sequence). CDR3 in DNA: TGTGCCACCAGCAGGGGGAACTCGACAAGAGGACTAGCGGGAGTAAGGAATGAGCAGTTCTTC. Amino acids: CATSRGNSTRGLAGVRNEQFF.

The V gene is TRBV29-1, the J gene TRBJ1-3; D not resolved. The CDR3 consists of 12 residues. The germline gives CDR1 SQVTM, CDR2 ANQGSEA. CDR3 residues: CGVSVGGNTIYF. In nucleotides, the CDR3 is TGCGGAGTGTCGGTAGGCGGAAACACCATATATTTT.

The chain is built from TRBV25-1 and TRBJ2-7, with D possibly TRBD1 on 6 matching bases. This CDR3 has 12 residues. V lost 4 bases and J 6 bases, leaving 10 bases between the germline ends. CDR1 and CDR2 (germline): MGHDK, SYGVNS. The CDR3 region is CASSVGAGEQYF. The CDR3 DNA reads as TGTGCCAGCAGTGTGGGGGCGGGCGAGCAGTACTTC.

The chain uses TRBV11-3 and TRBJ2-3; D is unclear. CDR1 is SGHNT and CDR2 is YENEEA in the germline V gene. Trimming removed 3 bases from V and 2 bases from J, with 3 bases in between. CDR3 length: 12 residues. The CDR3 DNA is TGTGCCAGCAGCTTCAACACAGATACGCAGTATTTT. Translating gives CASSFNTDTQYF.

The genes are TRBV7-9 and TRBJ1-5, with TRBD1 matching over 9 bases. The CDR3 length is 15 residues. CDR1 SEHNR and CDR2 FQNEAQ come from the germline V gene (reference sequence). J lost 4 bases, V lost 5 bases, and 6 bases had no gene match. The CDR3 region has the DNA TGTGCCAGCAGCACTACAGGGGGCCATAATCAGCCCCAGCATTTT. It specifies CASSTTGGHNQPQHF.

The genes are TRBV6-1 and TRBJ2-7; 11 nucleotides match TRBD2. This CDR3 has 14 amino acids. J lost 5 bases, V lost 3 bases, and 3 bases had no gene match. Germline CDR1 and CDR2: MNHNS and SASEGT. The CDR3 DNA follows: TGTGCCAGCAGTGATCAACTAGCGGGAGACGAGCAGTACTTC. The encoded protein is CASSDQLAGDEQYF.

The genes are TRBV11-2 and TRBJ2-1; no clear D. Trimming stripped 2 bases from V and 5 bases from J, with 10 bases between. CDR1 and CDR2 (germline): SGHAT, FQNNGV. This CDR3 spans 14 amino acids. CDR3 sequence reads: CASSLLSHDNEQFF. In DNA form, the CDR3 reads TGTGCCAGCAGCTTACTATCCCATGACAATGAGCAGTTCTTC. The variable domain in full, completed from reference TRBV11-2 and TRBJ2-1, reads EAGVAQSPRYKIIEKRQSVAFWCNPISGHATLYWYQQILGQGPKLLIQFQNNGVVDDSQLPKDRFSAERLKGVDSTLKIQPAKLEDSAVYLCASSLLSHDNEQFFGPGTRLTVL.

CDR3 nucleotides: TGTGCCAGCAGTTACTCCTTTTCGCGATCGACAGATACGCAGTATTTT. Translation: CASSYSFSRSTDTQYF. This chain joins TRBV6-5 and TRBJ2-3; D unresolved. This CDR3 region has 16 residues. The ends were cut back, 0 bases at V and 3 bases at J, with 13 bases in the middle. CDR1 and CDR2 (germline): MNHEY, SVGAGI.